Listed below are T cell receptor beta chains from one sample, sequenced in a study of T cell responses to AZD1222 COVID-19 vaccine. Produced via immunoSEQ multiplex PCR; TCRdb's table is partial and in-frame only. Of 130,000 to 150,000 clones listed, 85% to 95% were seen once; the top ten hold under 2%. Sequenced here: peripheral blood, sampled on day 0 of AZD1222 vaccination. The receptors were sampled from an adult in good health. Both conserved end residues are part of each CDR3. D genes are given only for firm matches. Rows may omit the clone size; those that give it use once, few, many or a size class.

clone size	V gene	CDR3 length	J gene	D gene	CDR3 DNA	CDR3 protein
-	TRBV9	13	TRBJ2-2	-	TGTGCCAAGAGCCGGAGGAACACCGGGGAGCTGTTTTTT	CAKSRRNTGELFF
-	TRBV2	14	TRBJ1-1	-	TGTGCCAGCAGTGAACAAGGGGCGATAGCTGAAGCTTTCTTT	CASSEQGAIAEAFF
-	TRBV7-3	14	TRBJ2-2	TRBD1	TGTGCCAGCAGCCCCCACCAGGGGGCCGGGGAGCTGTTTTTT	CASSPHQGAGELFF
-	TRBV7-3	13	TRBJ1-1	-	TGTGCCAGCAGCTTAGGTCAGAACACTGAAGCTTTCTTT	CASSLGQNTEAFF
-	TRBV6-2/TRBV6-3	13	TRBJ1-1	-	TGTGCCAGCAGCGGGGGCATGAACACTGAAGCTTTCTTT	CASSGGMNTEAFF
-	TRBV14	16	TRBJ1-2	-	TGTGCCAGCAGCCAAAACCGGGGTGACGGTAACTATGGCTACACCTTC	CASSQNRGDGNYGYTF
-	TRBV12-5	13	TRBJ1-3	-	TGTGCTAGTGGTTTCTCTACGGGAGGCACCATATATTTT	CASGFSTGGTIYF
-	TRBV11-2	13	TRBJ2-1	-	TGTGCCAGCGGCACGGGCTACTACAATGAGCAGTTCTTC	CASGTGYYNEQFF
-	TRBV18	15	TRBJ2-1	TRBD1	TGTGCCAGCTCACCCTTCGGACAGGGAAACAATGAGCAGTTCTTC	CASSPFGQGNNEQFF
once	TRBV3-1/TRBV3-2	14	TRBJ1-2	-	TGTGCCAGCAGCCTTTCCGGGGCCCCCGCAGGCTACACCTTC	CASSLSGAPAGYTF
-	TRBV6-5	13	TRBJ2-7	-	TGTGCCAGCAGTAGACAGAGCTCCTACGAGCAGTACTTC	CASSRQSSYEQYF
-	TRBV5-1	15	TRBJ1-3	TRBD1	TGCGCCAGCAGCTACACAGGGGACCCTGGAAACACCATATATTTT	CASSYTGDPGNTIYF
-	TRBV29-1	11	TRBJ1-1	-	TGCAGGGGGACCATGAACACTGAAGCTTTCTTT	CRGTMNTEAFF
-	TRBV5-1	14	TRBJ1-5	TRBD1	TGCGCCAGCAGCTTGGGACAGGGTGGTGAGCCCCAGCATTTT	CASSLGQGGEPQHF
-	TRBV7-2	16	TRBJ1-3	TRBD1	TGTGCCAGCAGCTTCCCGGGGACAGGGGGCGGAAACACCATATATTTT	CASSFPGTGGGNTIYF
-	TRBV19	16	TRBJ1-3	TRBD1	TGTGCCAGTAGTACGGTGGACAGGGTAAAGGAAAACACCATATATTTT	CASSTVDRVKENTIYF
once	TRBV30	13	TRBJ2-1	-	TGTGCCTGGAGTGAGGGGGACGGCTATGAGCAGTTCTTC	CAWSEGDGYEQFF
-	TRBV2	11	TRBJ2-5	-	TGTGCCAGCAGTGAGGTAGAGACCCAGTACTTC	CASSEVETQYF
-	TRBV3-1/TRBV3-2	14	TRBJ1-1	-	TGTGCCAGCAGCCAAGTTACAGGGAACACTGAAGCTTTCTTT	CASSQVTGNTEAFF
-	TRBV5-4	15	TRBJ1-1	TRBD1	TGTGCCAGCAGCTTCTCAGGGGGCCGGAACACTGAAGCTTTCTTT	CASSFSGGRNTEAFF
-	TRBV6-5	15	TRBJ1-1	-	TGTGCCAGCCGGGGGGGGCAGACTTTGAACACTGAAGCTTTCTTT	CASRGGQTLNTEAFF
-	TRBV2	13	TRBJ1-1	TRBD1	TGTGCTAGCAGACAGGGGGCGAACACTGAAGCTTTCTTT	CASRQGANTEAFF
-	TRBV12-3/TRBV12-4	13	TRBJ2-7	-	TGTGCCAGCAGTTTGGTTAGGCCAGAGATACAGTACTTC	CASSLVRPEIQYF
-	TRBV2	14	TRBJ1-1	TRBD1	TGTGCCAGCAGTGAGACGGGACAGGAGGGTGAAGCTTTCTTT	CASSETGQEGEAFF
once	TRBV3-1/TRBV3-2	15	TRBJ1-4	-	TGTGCCAGCAGCCGGTGGCGGGACATTAATGAAAAACTGTTTTTT	CASSRWRDINEKLFF
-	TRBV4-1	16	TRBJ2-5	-	TGCGCCAGCAGCCAAGATGGTATCCGGGACCAAGAGACCCAGTACTTC	CASSQDGIRDQETQYF
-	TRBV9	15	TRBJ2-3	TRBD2	TGTGCCAGCAGCCCCACTGCGGGGGGTCGCTCCGCGCAGTATTTT	CASSPTAGGRSAQYF
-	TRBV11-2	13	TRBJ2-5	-	TGTGCCAGCAGCTTCAGACAACAAGAGACCCAGTACTTC	CASSFRQQETQYF
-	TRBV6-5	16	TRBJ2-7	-	TGTGCCAGCAGTTCCCCAGGGGCAGCCAACTTCTACGAGCAGTACTTC	CASSSPGAANFYEQYF
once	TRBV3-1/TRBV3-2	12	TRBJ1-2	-	TGTGCCAGCAGGTCTTTGTTGAATGGCTACACCTTC	CASRSLLNGYTF
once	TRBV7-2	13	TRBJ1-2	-	TGTGCCAGCAGCTTAGGGGGCGACTATGGCTACACCTTC	CASSLGGDYGYTF
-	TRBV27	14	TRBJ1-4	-	TGTGCCAGCAGCAGGACAGAATCTAATGAAAAACTGTTTTTT	CASSRTESNEKLFF
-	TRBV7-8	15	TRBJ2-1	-	TGTGCCAGCAGCTTGGGCGTCCTCTCCTACAATGAGCAGTTCTTC	CASSLGVLSYNEQFF
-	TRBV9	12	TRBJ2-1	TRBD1	TGTGCCAGCTGGGACAGGTATTATGAGCAGTTCTTC	CASWDRYYEQFF
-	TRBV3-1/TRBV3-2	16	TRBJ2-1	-	TGTGCCAGCAGCCAAGATGCGGAGGGGGGGGAGGATGAGCAGTTCTTC	CASSQDAEGGEDEQFF
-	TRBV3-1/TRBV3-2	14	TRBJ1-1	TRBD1	TGTGCCAGCAGTCTTACAGGGGGGATCACTGAAGCTTTCTTT	CASSLTGGITEAFF